The rows below give T cell receptor beta chains drawn from one sample of a study of OX40 agonist ivuxolimab in advanced cancers. Clones were read by immunoSEQ multiplex PCR, and TCRdb kept only the in-frame ones, dropping some. The table records roughly 29,000 clones, approximately 90% of them present only once. The sample in question was CD4+ or CD8+ T cells sorted from blood, obtained in a trial of the OX40 agonist ivuxolimab. The receptors come from an adult with an advanced solid tumor such as melanoma, head and neck, liver or kidney cancer. Both conserved end residues are part of each CDR3. The order of the fields is CDR3 protein, CDR3 DNA, V gene, D gene, J gene, clone size. The D gene is left open where the match is weak. Only part of the rows carry a size: once, few, many, or a class if the clone is expanded.

CDR3aa: CASSLRGYSYEQYF
CDR3nt: TGTGCCAGCAGCTTGCGGGGGTACTCCTACGAGCAGTACTTC
v_gene: TRBV5-4
d_gene: NA
j_gene: TRBJ2-7
abundance: NA

CDR3aa: CASSLGTSGIYNEQFF
CDR3nt: TGTGCCAGCAGCTTGGGGACTAGCGGGATTTACAATGAGCAGTTCTTC
v_gene: TRBV5-6
d_gene: TRBD2
j_gene: TRBJ2-1
abundance: NA

CDR3aa: CASSSSETWVMDTQYF
CDR3nt: TGTGCCAGCAGTTCCTCGGAGACATGGGTTATGGATACGCAGTATTTT
v_gene: TRBV27
d_gene: NA
j_gene: TRBJ2-3
abundance: NA

CDR3aa: CASSSRDIREQYF
CDR3nt: TGTGCCAGCAGCTCCAGGGACATTCGGGAGCAGTACTTC
v_gene: TRBV7-9
d_gene: NA
j_gene: TRBJ2-7
abundance: NA

CDR3aa: CASSLAARRALLGYEQYF
CDR3nt: TGTGCCAGCAGCTTAGCGGCCAGGCGGGCTCTACTTGGCTACGAGCAGTACTTC
v_gene: TRBV7-6
d_gene: NA
j_gene: TRBJ2-7
abundance: NA

CDR3aa: CSVRQGLNTEAFF
CDR3nt: TGCAGCGTCCGACAGGGGCTAAACACTGAAGCTTTCTTT
v_gene: TRBV29-1
d_gene: TRBD1
j_gene: TRBJ1-1
abundance: few

CDR3aa: CASSLLQGAPYEQYF
CDR3nt: TGTGCCAGCAGCTTACTCCAGGGGGCCCCCTACGAGCAGTACTTC
v_gene: TRBV7-9
d_gene: TRBD1
j_gene: TRBJ2-7
abundance: NA

CDR3aa: CASSPRTVLNEKLFF
CDR3nt: TGTGCCAGCAGTCCTCGGACAGTTTTAAATGAAAAACTGTTTTTT
v_gene: TRBV27
d_gene: NA
j_gene: TRBJ1-4
abundance: NA

CDR3aa: CASSAGAGAYEQYF
CDR3nt: TGTGCCAGCAGTGCAGGAGCGGGAGCTTACGAGCAGTACTTC
v_gene: TRBV6-4
d_gene: TRBD2
j_gene: TRBJ2-7
abundance: NA

CDR3aa: CASSLGTGSSYEQYF
CDR3nt: TGTGCCAGCAGCTTAGGGACAGGGAGCTCCTACGAGCAGTACTTC
v_gene: TRBV7-2
d_gene: TRBD1
j_gene: TRBJ2-7
abundance: NA

CDR3aa: CASSEHGTNNEQFF
CDR3nt: TGTGCCAGCAGTGAACACGGGACTAACAATGAGCAGTTCTTC
v_gene: TRBV2
d_gene: TRBD2
j_gene: TRBJ2-1
abundance: NA

CDR3aa: CASSDMGGMSEQYF
CDR3nt: TGTGCCAGCAGCGACATGGGGGGGATGAGCGAGCAGTACTTC
v_gene: TRBV7-6
d_gene: TRBD2
j_gene: TRBJ2-7
abundance: NA

CDR3aa: CASSFFGGGNEQFF
CDR3nt: TGTGCCAGTAGTTTTTTCGGCGGCGGGAATGAGCAGTTCTTC
v_gene: TRBV19
d_gene: NA
j_gene: TRBJ2-1
abundance: NA

CDR3aa: CASSQDYGNTNEKLFF
CDR3nt: TGCGCCAGCAGCCAAGATTATGGGAATACTAATGAAAAACTGTTTTTT
v_gene: TRBV4-3
d_gene: NA
j_gene: TRBJ1-4
abundance: NA

CDR3aa: CASSLSGLLRLHNEQFF
CDR3nt: TGTGCCAGCAGCTTGTCTGGTTTGCTAAGACTGCACAATGAGCAGTTCTTC
v_gene: TRBV5-8
d_gene: NA
j_gene: TRBJ2-1
abundance: once

CDR3aa: CSDRDTRFQETQYF
CDR3nt: TGCAGCGACCGGGACACCCGCTTTCAAGAGACCCAGTACTTC
v_gene: TRBV29-1
d_gene: NA
j_gene: TRBJ2-5
abundance: once

CDR3aa: CASSPTHHQPQHF
CDR3nt: TGTGCCAGTAGTCCGACACATCATCAGCCCCAGCATTTT
v_gene: TRBV19
d_gene: NA
j_gene: TRBJ1-5
abundance: NA

CDR3aa: CASSLGTSGSFRGNEQFF
CDR3nt: TGTGCCAGCAGCTTAGGGACTAGCGGGAGCTTTCGTGGGAATGAGCAGTTCTTC
v_gene: TRBV11-2
d_gene: TRBD2
j_gene: TRBJ2-1
abundance: NA

CDR3aa: CASSLLNGEQYF
CDR3nt: TGTGCCAGCAGCTTGTTAAACGGCGAGCAGTACTTC
v_gene: TRBV5-8
d_gene: NA
j_gene: TRBJ2-7
abundance: NA

CDR3aa: CASSRGLEIATEQYF
CDR3nt: TGCGCCAGCAGCCGGGGACTGGAAATAGCTACTGAGCAGTACTTC
v_gene: TRBV4-1
d_gene: NA
j_gene: TRBJ2-7
abundance: NA

CDR3aa: CASSRPWPPKETQYF
CDR3nt: TGTGCCAGCAGCCGGCCTTGGCCCCCTAAAGAGACCCAGTACTTC
v_gene: TRBV7-6
d_gene: NA
j_gene: TRBJ2-5
abundance: NA

CDR3aa: CASSLGGHNYGYTF
CDR3nt: TGTGCCAGTAGTCTCGGGGGGCATAACTATGGCTACACCTTC
v_gene: TRBV19
d_gene: NA
j_gene: TRBJ1-2
abundance: NA

CDR3aa: CASSFRRLAGVYEQFF
CDR3nt: TGTGCCAGCAGCTTTCGTCGACTAGCGGGAGTATATGAGCAGTTCTTC
v_gene: TRBV5-4
d_gene: TRBD2
j_gene: TRBJ2-1
abundance: NA

CDR3aa: CASSLETGSPLYEQYF
CDR3nt: TGTGCCAGCAGCTTAGAGACAGGAAGTCCCCTCTACGAGCAGTACTTC
v_gene: TRBV7-8
d_gene: NA
j_gene: TRBJ2-7
abundance: NA

CDR3aa: CASSLGLGPPNEQFF
CDR3nt: TGTGCCAGCAGCTTGGGTCTGGGCCCACCCAATGAGCAGTTCTTC
v_gene: TRBV5-4
d_gene: NA
j_gene: TRBJ2-1
abundance: NA

CDR3aa: CASSLSNSGTSGSNEQFF
CDR3nt: TGTGCCAGCAGTTTATCTAATTCGGGGACTAGCGGGAGTAATGAGCAGTTCTTC
v_gene: TRBV27
d_gene: TRBD2
j_gene: TRBJ2-1
abundance: NA

CDR3aa: CATLLAPDTQYF
CDR3nt: TGTGCCACCCTACTAGCGCCAGATACGCAGTATTTT
v_gene: TRBV27
d_gene: TRBD2
j_gene: TRBJ2-3
abundance: NA

CDR3aa: CASSQESGGATAFF
CDR3nt: TGCGCCAGCAGCCAAGAATCAGGGGGCGCGACGGCTTTCTTT
v_gene: TRBV4-1
d_gene: TRBD1
j_gene: TRBJ1-1
abundance: once

CDR3aa: CASSTTSSGPWNEQFF
CDR3nt: TGTGCCAGCAGCACCACCTCTAGCGGCCCTTGGAATGAGCAGTTCTTC
v_gene: TRBV13
d_gene: TRBD2
j_gene: TRBJ2-1
abundance: NA

CDR3aa: CASSASGRVGETQYF
CDR3nt: TGTGCCAGCAGCGCTAGCGGGAGGGTTGGGGAGACCCAGTACTTC
v_gene: TRBV9
d_gene: TRBD2
j_gene: TRBJ2-5
abundance: NA

CDR3aa: CAWGELTYEQYF
CDR3nt: TGTGCCTGGGGCGAGTTAACCTACGAGCAGTACTTC
v_gene: TRBV30
d_gene: NA
j_gene: TRBJ2-7
abundance: NA

CDR3aa: CASSIDRGYDGYTF
CDR3nt: TGTGCCAGTAGTATCGACAGAGGGTACGATGGCTACACCTTC
v_gene: TRBV19
d_gene: NA
j_gene: TRBJ1-2
abundance: NA

CDR3aa: CASRARYNEQFF
CDR3nt: TGTGCCAGTAGGGCCAGGTACAATGAGCAGTTCTTC
v_gene: TRBV19
d_gene: NA
j_gene: TRBJ2-1
abundance: once

CDR3aa: CASSPRLVGQGLENTEAFF
CDR3nt: TGTGCCAGCTCACCGCGGCTTGTAGGACAGGGGTTGGAGAACACTGAAGCTTTCTTT
v_gene: TRBV18
d_gene: TRBD1
j_gene: TRBJ1-1
abundance: NA

CDR3aa: CASVGTTYNEQFF
CDR3nt: TGTGCCAGCGTCGGGACAACCTACAATGAGCAGTTCTTC
v_gene: TRBV27
d_gene: NA
j_gene: TRBJ2-1
abundance: NA

CDR3aa: CASSSTGTGGYGYTF
CDR3nt: TGCGCCAGCAGCTCTACCGGGACAGGGGGATATGGCTACACCTTC
v_gene: TRBV4-1
d_gene: TRBD1
j_gene: TRBJ1-2
abundance: once

CDR3aa: CSTGDGIQYYGYTF
CDR3nt: TGCAGCACTGGGGACGGGATTCAATACTATGGCTACACCTTC
v_gene: TRBV29-1
d_gene: NA
j_gene: TRBJ1-2
abundance: NA